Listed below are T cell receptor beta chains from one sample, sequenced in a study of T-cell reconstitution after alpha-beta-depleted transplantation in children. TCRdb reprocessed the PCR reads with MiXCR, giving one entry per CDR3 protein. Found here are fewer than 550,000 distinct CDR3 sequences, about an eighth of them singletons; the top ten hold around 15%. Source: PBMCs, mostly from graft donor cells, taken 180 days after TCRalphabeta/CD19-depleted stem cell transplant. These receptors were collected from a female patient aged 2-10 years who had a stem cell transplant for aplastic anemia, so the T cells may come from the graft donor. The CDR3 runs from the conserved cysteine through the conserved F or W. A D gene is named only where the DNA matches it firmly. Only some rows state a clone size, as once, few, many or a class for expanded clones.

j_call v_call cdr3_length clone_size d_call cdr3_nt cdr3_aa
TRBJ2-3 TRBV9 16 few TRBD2 TGTGCCAGCAGCGTAGGCCCTAGCGGGAGAACAGATACGCAGTATTTT CASSVGPSGRTDTQYF
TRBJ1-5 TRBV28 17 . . TGTGCCAGCGCCACCCTTTGGAGGATCTCCGGGAATCAGCCCCAGCATTTT CASATLWRISGNQPQHF
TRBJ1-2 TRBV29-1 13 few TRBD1 TGCAGCATAAGGACAGGGTTGGGGTATGGCTACACCTTC CSIRTGLGYGYTF
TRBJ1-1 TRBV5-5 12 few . TGTGCCAGCAGCTTGAGTGGAGTCGAAGCTTTCTTT CASSLSGVEAFF
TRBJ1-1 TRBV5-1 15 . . TGCGCCAGCAGCTTGGTAGTCTCGGCTAACACTGAAGCTTTCTTT CASSLVVSANTEAFF
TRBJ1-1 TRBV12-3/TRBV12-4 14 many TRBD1 TGTGCCAGCAGTCTACAGGGGGCGAACACTGAAGCTTTCTTT CASSLQGANTEAFF
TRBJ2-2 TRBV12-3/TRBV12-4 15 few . TGTGCCAGCACCCCCTCGGCTGGGGGGTCCGGGGAGCTGTTTTTT CASTPSAGGSGELFF
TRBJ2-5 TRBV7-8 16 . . TGTGCCAGCAGCTTAGAGAGGCTAGCAAATGGAGAGACCCAGTACTTC CASSLERLANGETQYF
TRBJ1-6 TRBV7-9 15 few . TGTGCCAGCAGCCAACTGACATCAGGGAATTCACCCCTCCACTTT CASSQLTSGNSPLHF
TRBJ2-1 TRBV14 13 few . TGTGCCAGCAGACTTACAGGAACCAATGAGCAGTTCTTC CASRLTGTNEQFF
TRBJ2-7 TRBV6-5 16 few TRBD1 TGTGCCAGCAGTTACCCTGGACAGGGGAGCTCCTACGAGCAGTACTTC CASSYPGQGSSYEQYF
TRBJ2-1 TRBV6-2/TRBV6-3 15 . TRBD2 TGTGCCAGCAGTTACCGGCTAGCGGGAGGTACTGAGCAGTTCTTC CASSYRLAGGTEQFF
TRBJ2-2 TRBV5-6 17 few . TGTGCCAGCAGCTTGGGGTTCCAAACGGGACTCACCGGGGAGCTGTTTTTT CASSLGFQTGLTGELFF
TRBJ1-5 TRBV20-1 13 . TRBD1 TGCAGTGCTAGACCAGGGGGCGGTCAGCCCCAGCATTTT CSARPGGGQPQHF
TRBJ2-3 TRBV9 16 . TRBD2 TGTGCCAGCAGCGTCGGACTAGCGGGAGTCCGAGATACGCAGTATTTT CASSVGLAGVRDTQYF
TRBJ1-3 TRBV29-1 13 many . TGCAGTATATCCAGGGGTACTGGAAACACCATATATTTT CSISRGTGNTIYF
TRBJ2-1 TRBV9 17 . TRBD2 TGTGCCAGCAGCGTATTTTCTAGCGGGATATCCTACAATGAGCAGTTCTTC CASSVFSSGISYNEQFF
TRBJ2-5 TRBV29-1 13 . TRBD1 TGCAGCTCGACGGGACAGGGGGGAGAGACCCAGTACTTC CSSTGQGGETQYF
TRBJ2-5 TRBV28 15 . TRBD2 TGTGCCAGCAGTTCAGCGGGAGGGCTCGGGGAGACCCAGTACTTC CASSSAGGLGETQYF
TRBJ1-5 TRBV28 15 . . TGTGCCAGCACCGTCGGGACGGCGGGTGGAAGGCCCCAGCATTTT CASTVGTAGGRPQHF
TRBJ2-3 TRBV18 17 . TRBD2 TGTGCCAGCTCACCACAGTTCAGCGGGAGTAGCGAAGATACGCAGTATTTT CASSPQFSGSSEDTQYF
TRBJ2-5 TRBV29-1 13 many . TGCAGCGTTGCCTACTTGAGGGGAGAGACCCAGTACTTC CSVAYLRGETQYF
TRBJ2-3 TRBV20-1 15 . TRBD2 TGCAGTGCTAGAAGACTAGCGGGAGAAACAGATACGCAGTATTTT CSARRLAGETDTQYF
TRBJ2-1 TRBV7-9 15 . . TGTGCCAGCAGCTTAACAGGGGAGGCCTACAATGAGCAGTTCTTC CASSLTGEAYNEQFF
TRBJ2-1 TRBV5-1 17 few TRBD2 TGCGCCAGCATCGGACTGACAAGCGGGAGCACTTACAATGAGCAGTTCTTC CASIGLTSGSTYNEQFF
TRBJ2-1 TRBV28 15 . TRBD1 TGTGCCAGCGGCTCAGGGGGCTTAGGGTACAATGAGCAGTTCTTC CASGSGGLGYNEQFF
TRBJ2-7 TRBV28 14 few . TGTGCCAGCAGTGAACGGGACAAAAGTCACGAGCAGTACTTC CASSERDKSHEQYF
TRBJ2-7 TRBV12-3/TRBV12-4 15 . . TGTGCCAGCAGTTTACGGCAGGGGAAGCACGGCGAGCAGTACTTC CASSLRQGKHGEQYF
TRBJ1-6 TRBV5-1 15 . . TGCGCCAGCAGCTCCGGATCGGGCTGGGGTTCACCCCTCCACTTT CASSSGSGWGSPLHF
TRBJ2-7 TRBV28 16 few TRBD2 TGTGCCAGCAGTTTTATAGCGGGAGGCCATCCCTACGAGCAGTACTTC CASSFIAGGHPYEQYF
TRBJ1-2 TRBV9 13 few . TGTGCCAGCAGCCCCGAGAGGGGTGGAGGCTACACCTTC CASSPERGGGYTF
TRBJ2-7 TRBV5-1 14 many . TGCGCCAGCAGCGTGGACAAGGGAGGCGACGAGCAGTACTTC CASSVDKGGDEQYF
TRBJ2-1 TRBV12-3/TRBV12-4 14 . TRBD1 TGTGCCAGCAGGTGGGACAGCAAGTACAATGAGCAGTTCTTC CASRWDSKYNEQFF
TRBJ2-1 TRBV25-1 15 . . TGTGCCAGCAGTGACATCCTCCGGGGGTACAATGAGCAGTTCTTC CASSDILRGYNEQFF
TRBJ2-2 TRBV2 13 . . TGTGCCAGCAGTGAAATGGAGGCCGGGGAGCTGTTTTTT CASSEMEAGELFF
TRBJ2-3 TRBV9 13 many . TGTGCCAGCAGCGTAGCAGGCACAGATACGCAGTATTTT CASSVAGTDTQYF
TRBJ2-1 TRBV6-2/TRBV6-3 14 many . TGTGCCAGCAGTCCACGACTAGTTTACAATGAGCAGTTCTTC CASSPRLVYNEQFF
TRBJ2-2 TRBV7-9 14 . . TGTGCCAGCAGCTTAGCGGGGACACTCGGGGAGCTGTTTTTT CASSLAGTLGELFF
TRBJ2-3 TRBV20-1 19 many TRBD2 TGCAGTGCTTGGGGGCCTATGGGTAGCGGGAGGAGGAGCACAGATACGCAGTATTTT CSAWGPMGSGRRSTDTQYF
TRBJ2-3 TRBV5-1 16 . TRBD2 TGCGCCAGCAGCCGGTTAGCGGGGGGGAGCACAGATACGCAGTATTTT CASSRLAGGSTDTQYF
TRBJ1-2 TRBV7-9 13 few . TGTGCCAGCAGCCTACAACTAAACTATGGCTACACCTTC CASSLQLNYGYTF
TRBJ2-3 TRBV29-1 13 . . TGCAGCGTTTCTCCCTCTAGCACAGATACGCAGTATTTT CSVSPSSTDTQYF
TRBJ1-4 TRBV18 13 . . TGTGCCAGCTCACCACAGGGTGGCGAAAAACTGTTTTTT CASSPQGGEKLFF
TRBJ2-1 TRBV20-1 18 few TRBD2 TGCAGTGCTAGAGCACCCGTTTCTAGCGGACGAACCTACAATGAGCAGTTCTTC CSARAPVSSGRTYNEQFF
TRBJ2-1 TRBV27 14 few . TGTGCCAGCAGTTCCCGGCAAGGGGTAAATGAGCAGTTCTTC CASSSRQGVNEQFF
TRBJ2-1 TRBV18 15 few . TGTGCCAGCTCACCAAAACAACGTCTCTACAATGAGCAGTTCTTC CASSPKQRLYNEQFF
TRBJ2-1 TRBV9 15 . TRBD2 TGTGCCAGCAGCCAGACTAGCGGGAGGCGTAATGAGCAGTTCTTC CASSQTSGRRNEQFF
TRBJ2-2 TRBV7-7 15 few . TGTGCCAGCAGCTCGGTCAGGGGCCACACCGGGGAGCTGTTTTTT CASSSVRGHTGELFF
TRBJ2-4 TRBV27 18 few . TGTGCCAGCAGTTTCCAGGCGTCCCTCAATGTTGCCAAAAACATTCAGTACTTC CASSFQASLNVAKNIQYF
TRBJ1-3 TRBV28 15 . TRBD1 TGTGCCAGCATCTCCTTCGCGGGACAGGGGGACACCATATATTTT CASISFAGQGDTIYF
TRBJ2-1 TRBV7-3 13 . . TGTGCCAGCAGCTTAACTCTATCCAATGAGCAGTTCTTC CASSLTLSNEQFF
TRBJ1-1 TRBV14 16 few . TGTGCCAGCAGCCATTACACCGGGGTCCCGAACACTGAAGCTTTCTTT CASSHYTGVPNTEAFF